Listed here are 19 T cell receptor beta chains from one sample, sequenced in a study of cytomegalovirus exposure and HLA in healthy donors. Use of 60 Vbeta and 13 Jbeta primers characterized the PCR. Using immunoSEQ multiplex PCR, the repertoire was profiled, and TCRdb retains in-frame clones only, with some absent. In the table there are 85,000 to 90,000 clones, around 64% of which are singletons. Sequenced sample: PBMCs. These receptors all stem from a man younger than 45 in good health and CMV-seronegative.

Written as DNA, the CDR3 is TGCGCCAGCAGGTCAGCGGGGGGGAGCACAGATACGCAGTATTTT. Translated, it gives CASRSAGGSTDTQYF. V is TRBV5-1 and J is TRBJ2-3, with 10 positions matching TRBD2. In germline, CDR1 is SGHRS, CDR2 YFSETQ. This CDR3 region has 15 residues. V was pared by 5 bases and J by 0 bases, with 3 bases of the junction left unmatched.

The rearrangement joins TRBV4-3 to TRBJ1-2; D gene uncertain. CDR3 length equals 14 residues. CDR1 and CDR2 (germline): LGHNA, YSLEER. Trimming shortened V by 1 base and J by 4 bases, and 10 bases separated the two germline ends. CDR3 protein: CASSQGHIGYGYTF. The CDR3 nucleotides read TGCGCCAGCAGCCAAGGACACATTGGCTATGGCTACACCTTC.

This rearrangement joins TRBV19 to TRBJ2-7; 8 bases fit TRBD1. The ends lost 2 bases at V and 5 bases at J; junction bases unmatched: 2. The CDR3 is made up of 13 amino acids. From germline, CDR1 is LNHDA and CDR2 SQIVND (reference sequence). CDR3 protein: CASSILTGDEQYF. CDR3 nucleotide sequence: TGTGCCAGTAGTATACTGACAGGGGACGAGCAGTACTTC.

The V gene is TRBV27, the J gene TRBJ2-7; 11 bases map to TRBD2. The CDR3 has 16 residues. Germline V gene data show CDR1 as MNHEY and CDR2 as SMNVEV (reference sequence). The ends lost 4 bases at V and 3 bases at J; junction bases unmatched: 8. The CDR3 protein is CASSSSGLAAFYEQYF. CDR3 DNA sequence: TGTGCCAGCAGTTCCTCGGGACTAGCGGCTTTCTACGAGCAGTACTTC.

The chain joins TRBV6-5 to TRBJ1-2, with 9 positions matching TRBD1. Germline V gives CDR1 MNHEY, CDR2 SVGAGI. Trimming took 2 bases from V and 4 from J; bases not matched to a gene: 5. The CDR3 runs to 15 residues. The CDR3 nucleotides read TGTGCCAGCAGTTACAACAGGGGGCCCAGCTATGGCTACACCTTC. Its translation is CASSYNRGPSYGYTF.

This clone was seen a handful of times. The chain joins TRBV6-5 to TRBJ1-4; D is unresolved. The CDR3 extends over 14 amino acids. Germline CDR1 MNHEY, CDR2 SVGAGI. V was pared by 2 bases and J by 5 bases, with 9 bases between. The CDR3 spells CASSYGGRNEKLFF. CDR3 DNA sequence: TGTGCCAGCAGTTACGGAGGGAGGAATGAAAAACTGTTTTTT.

Written as DNA, the CDR3 is TGTGCCAGCAGTATCGACAGGGGCCCTAACTATGGCTACACCTTC. It encodes CASSIDRGPNYGYTF. The chain combines TRBV6-4 with TRBJ1-2; 8 bases map to TRBD1. Germline trimming cut 5 bases from V and 0 bases from J; bases unmatched to any gene: 5. CDR3 length equals 15 residues. CDR1 and CDR2 (germline): MRHNA, SNTAGT.

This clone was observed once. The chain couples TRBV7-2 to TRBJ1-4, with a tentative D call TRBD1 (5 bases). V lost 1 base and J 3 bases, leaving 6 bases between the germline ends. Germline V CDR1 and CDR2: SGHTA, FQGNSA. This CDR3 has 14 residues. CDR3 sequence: CASSLGGSNEKLFF. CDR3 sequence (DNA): TGTGCCAGCAGCTTAGGGGGCTCTAATGAAAAACTGTTTTTT.

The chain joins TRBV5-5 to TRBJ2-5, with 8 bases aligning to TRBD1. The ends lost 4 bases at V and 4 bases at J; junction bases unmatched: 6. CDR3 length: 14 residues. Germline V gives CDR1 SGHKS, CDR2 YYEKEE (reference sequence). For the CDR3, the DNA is TGTGCCAGCAGCGCCGGGACAGGCCGAGAGACCCAGTACTTC. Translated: CASSAGTGRETQYF.

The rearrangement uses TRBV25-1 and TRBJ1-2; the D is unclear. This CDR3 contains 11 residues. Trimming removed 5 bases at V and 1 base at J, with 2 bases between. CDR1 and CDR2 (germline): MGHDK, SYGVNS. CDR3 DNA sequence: TGTGCCAGCAGTTATAACTATGGCTACACCTTC. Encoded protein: CASSYNYGYTF.

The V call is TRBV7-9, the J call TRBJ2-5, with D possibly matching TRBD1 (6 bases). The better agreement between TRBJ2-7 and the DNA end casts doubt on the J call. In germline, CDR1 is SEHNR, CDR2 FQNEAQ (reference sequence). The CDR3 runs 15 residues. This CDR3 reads CASSARTEGPYEQYF. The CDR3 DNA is TGTGCCAGCAGCGCAAGGACAGAGGGTCCCTACGAGCAGTACTTC.

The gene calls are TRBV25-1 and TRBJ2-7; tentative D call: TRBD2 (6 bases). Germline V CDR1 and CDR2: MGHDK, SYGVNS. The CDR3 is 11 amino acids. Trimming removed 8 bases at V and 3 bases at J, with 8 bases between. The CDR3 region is CASAGIYEQYF. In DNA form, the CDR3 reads TGTGCCAGCGCGGGGATCTACGAGCAGTACTTC.

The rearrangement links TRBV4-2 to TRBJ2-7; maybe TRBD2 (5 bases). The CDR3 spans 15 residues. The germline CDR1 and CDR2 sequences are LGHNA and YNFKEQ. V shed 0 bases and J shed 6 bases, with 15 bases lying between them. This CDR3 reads CASSQDPAGPSEQYF. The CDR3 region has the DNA TGTGCCAGCAGCCAAGATCCGGCGGGCCCTAGCGAGCAGTACTTC.

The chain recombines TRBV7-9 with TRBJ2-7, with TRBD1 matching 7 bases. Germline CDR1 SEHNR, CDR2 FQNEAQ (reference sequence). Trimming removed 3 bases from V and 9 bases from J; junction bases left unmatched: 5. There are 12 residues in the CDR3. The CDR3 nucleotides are TGTGCCAGCAGCTTTGAAGACAGGGCGCAGTACTTC. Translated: CASSFEDRAQYF. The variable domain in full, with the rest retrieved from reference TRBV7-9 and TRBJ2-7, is DTGVSQNPRHKITKRGQNVTFRCDPISEHNRLYWYRQTLGQGPEFLTYFQNEAQLEKSRLLSDRFSAERPKGSFSTLEIQRTEQGDSAMYLCASSFEDRAQYFGPGTRLTVT.

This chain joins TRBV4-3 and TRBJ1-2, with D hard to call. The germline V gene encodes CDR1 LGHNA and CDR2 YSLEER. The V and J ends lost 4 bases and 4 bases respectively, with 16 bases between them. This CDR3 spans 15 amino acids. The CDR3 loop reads CASSPGARGGYGYTF. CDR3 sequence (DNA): TGCGCCAGCAGCCCAGGAGCCCGGGGAGGCTATGGCTACACCTTC.

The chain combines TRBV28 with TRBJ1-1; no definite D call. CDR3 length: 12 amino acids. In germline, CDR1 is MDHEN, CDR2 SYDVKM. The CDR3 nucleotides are TGTGGCACAGTCCTAGCGGGGACTGAAGCTTTCTTT. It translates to CGTVLAGTEAFF.

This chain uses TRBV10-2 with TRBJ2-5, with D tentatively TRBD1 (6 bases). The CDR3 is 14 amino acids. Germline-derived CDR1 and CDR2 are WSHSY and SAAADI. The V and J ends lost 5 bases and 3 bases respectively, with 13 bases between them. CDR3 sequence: CASSRDIRKETQYF. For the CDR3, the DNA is TGCGCCAGCAGTCGGGACATCCGAAAAGAGACCCAGTACTTC.

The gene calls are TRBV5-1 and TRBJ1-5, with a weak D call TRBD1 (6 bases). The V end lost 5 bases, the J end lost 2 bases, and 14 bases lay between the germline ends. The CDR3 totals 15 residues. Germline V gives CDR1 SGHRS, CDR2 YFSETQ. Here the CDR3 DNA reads TGCGCCAGCAGTCTACAGGGCGGAGGCAATCAGCCCCAGCATTTT. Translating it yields CASSLQGGGNQPQHF.

The CDR3 region has the DNA TGTGCCAGCAGCGTACTTATAGGGGACTATGGCTACACCTTC. As protein: CASSVLIGDYGYTF. The chain uses TRBV9 and TRBJ1-2; possibly TRBD1 for D (5 bases). The V gene's germline CDR1 is SGDLS and CDR2 YYNGEE. The CDR3 sequence is 14 residues long. Between the trimmed V and J ends, which lost 1 base and 3 bases, there was a span of 10 bases.